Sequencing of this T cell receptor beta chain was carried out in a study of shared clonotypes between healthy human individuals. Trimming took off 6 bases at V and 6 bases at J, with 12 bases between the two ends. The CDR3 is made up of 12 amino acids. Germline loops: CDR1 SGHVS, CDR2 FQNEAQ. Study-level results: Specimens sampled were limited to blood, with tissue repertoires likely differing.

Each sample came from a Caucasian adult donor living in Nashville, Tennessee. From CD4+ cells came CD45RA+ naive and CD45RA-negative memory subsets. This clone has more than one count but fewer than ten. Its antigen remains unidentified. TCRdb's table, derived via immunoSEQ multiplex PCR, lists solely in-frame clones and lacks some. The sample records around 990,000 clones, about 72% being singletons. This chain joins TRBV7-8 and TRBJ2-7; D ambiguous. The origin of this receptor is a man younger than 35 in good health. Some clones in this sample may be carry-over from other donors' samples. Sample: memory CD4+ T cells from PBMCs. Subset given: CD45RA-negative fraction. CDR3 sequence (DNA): TGTGCCAGCAGTATTACGCGGTCCGAGCAGTACTTC. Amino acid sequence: CASSITRSEQYF. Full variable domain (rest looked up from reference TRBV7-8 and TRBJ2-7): GAGVSQSPRYKVAKRGQDVALRCDPISGHVSLFWYQQALGQGPEFLTYFQNEAQLDKSGLPSDRFFAERPEGSVSTLKIQRTQQEDSAVYLCASSITRSEQYFGPGTRLTVT.